The 28 T cell receptor beta chains presented below share a single source sample, sequenced in a study of blood T cell repertoires in COVID-19. Libraries were prepared by immunoSEQ multiplex PCR; TCRdb keeps only in-frame clonotypes and omits some of them. The sample contains around 380,000 clones, more than 75% of which appear only once. The sample taken for sequencing was peripheral blood. These receptors were taken from a human donor with acute or convalescent COVID-19. The donor label of this sample is uncertain.

The chain links TRBV18 to TRBJ2-1; 14 bases line up with TRBD2. This CDR3 contains 20 residues. Germline lookup yields CDR1 KGHSH and CDR2 LQKENI. J was trimmed by 0 bases and V by 3 bases; bases with no gene match: 10. The CDR3 DNA sequence: TGTGCCAGCTCACCGACCGGGACTAGCGGGGGCCCCAGCTCCTACAATGAGCAGTTCTTC. Translated: CASSPTGTSGGPSSYNEQFF.

The J gene is TRBJ2-1, the V gene TRBV7-9, with 9 bases that match TRBD2. This CDR3 has 17 amino acids. Germline-derived CDR1 and CDR2 are SEHNR and FQNEAQ (reference sequence). The junction had 12 bases not matched to a gene; V was cut back by 7 bases and J by 2 bases. CDR3 nucleotides: TGTGCCAGCACCAAACAAGCGGGGGGCCTCGCCTACAATGAGCAGTTCTTC. Protein sequence: CASTKQAGGLAYNEQFF. The complete variable domain, with remaining parts taken from reference TRBV7-9 and TRBJ2-1, reads DTGVSQNPRHKITKRGQNVTFRCDPISEHNRLYWYRQTLGQGPEFLTYFQNEAQLEKSRLLSDRFSAERPKGSFSTLEIQRTEQGDSAMYLCASTKQAGGLAYNEQFFGPGTRLTVL.

The CDR3 spells CAWTYIGNTEAFF. CDR3 nucleotide sequence: TGTGCCTGGACTTATATCGGGAACACTGAAGCTTTCTTT. The V and J genes are TRBV30 and TRBJ1-1; D is undetermined. From germline, CDR1 is GTSNPN and CDR2 SVGIG (reference sequence). CDR3 size: 13 residues. Trimming stripped 4 bases from V and 1 base from J, with 10 bases between.

The rearrangement links TRBV7-8 to TRBJ2-4, with D possibly matching TRBD1 (5 bases). This CDR3 region has 14 residues. V shed 3 bases and J shed 7 bases, with 13 bases lying between them. In germline, CDR1 is SGHVS, CDR2 FQNEAQ. CDR3 sequence reads: CASSFFGQRNIQYF. DNA of the CDR3: TGTGCCAGCAGCTTTTTCGGACAACGGAACATTCAGTACTTC.

The J gene is TRBJ1-1, the V gene TRBV5-1, with TRBD1 identical over 9 bases. Looked up from germline, CDR1 is SGHRS and CDR2 is YFSETQ. J was trimmed by 0 bases and V by 4 bases; bases with no gene match: 4. This CDR3 has 15 residues. For the CDR3, the DNA is TGCGCCAGCAGCATAAGACAGGGGGTGAACACTGAAGCTTTCTTT. This translates into CASSIRQGVNTEAFF.

The chain is built from TRBV11-2 and TRBJ1-6, with D maybe TRBD1 (5 bases). Germline loops: CDR1 SGHAT, CDR2 FQNNGV. Trimming pared 1 base from V and 7 bases from J, leaving 8 bases between. The CDR3 is made up of 14 amino acids. CDR3 DNA sequence: TGTGCCAGCAGCTTAGCAGGGTGGAATTCACCCCTCCACTTT. Translation gives CASSLAGWNSPLHF.

The chain links TRBV5-8 to TRBJ1-1; 8 positions agree with TRBD1. Germline-derived CDR1 and CDR2 are SGHTS and YDEGEE. The CDR3 contains 16 residues. V shed 0 bases, J shed 4 bases, and the junction held 8 bases outside the gene matches. For the CDR3, the DNA is TGTGCCAGCAGCTTGGGGGGTCAGGGGGCGCTCACTGAAGCTTTCTTT. Its translation is CASSLGGQGALTEAFF.

Here the CDR3 reads CSVGGRALRPQHF. CDR3 nucleotide sequence: TGCAGCGTAGGGGGCCGGGCCCTGAGGCCCCAGCATTTT. This chain links TRBV29-1 with TRBJ1-5; TRBD1 agrees at 7 bases. The germline V gene encodes CDR1 SQVTM and CDR2 ANQGSEA. This CDR3 is 13 amino acids long. J gave up 9 bases and V 6 bases, and 11 bases lay outside the gene matches.

The chain carries TRBV7-9 and TRBJ2-5; TRBD2 might be the D (5 bases). Trimming stripped 5 bases from V and 4 bases from J, with 17 bases between. Germline V gives CDR1 SEHNR, CDR2 FQNEAQ (reference sequence). CDR3 length: 15 residues. CDR3 DNA sequence: TGTGCCAGCAGCCGAAGCGGCGAAACCTTAGAGACCCAGTACTTC. Protein product: CASSRSGETLETQYF.

The chain has TRBV10-3 and TRBJ2-1; 8 nucleotides match TRBD2. Germline V gives CDR1 ENHRY, CDR2 SYGVKD. CDR3 length equals 15 residues. With 5 bases clipped from V and 2 bases from J, the junction kept 5 bases outside the gene matches. The CDR3, as DNA: TGTGCCATCAGTTCTTTAGCGGGAACCTACAATGAGCAGTTCTTC. This translates into CAISSLAGTYNEQFF.

CDR3 coding DNA: TGTGCCATCAGTGCAACAGGGTCGAACACTGAAGCTTTCTTT. Residues: CAISATGSNTEAFF. This chain connects TRBV10-3 to TRBJ1-1; D possibly corresponds to TRBD1 (6 bases). The CDR3 is made up of 14 amino acids. With 4 bases removed from V and 1 base from J, the gap between germline ends came to 10 bases. Germline V lookup: CDR1 ENHRY, CDR2 SYGVKD.

The rearrangement links TRBV5-5 to TRBJ1-1, with 12 bases fitting TRBD1. Trimming took 2 bases from V and 0 from J; bases not matched to a gene: 5. In germline, CDR1 is SGHKS, CDR2 YYEKEE (reference sequence). The CDR3 spans 17 residues. The CDR3 here is CASSLRGQGAMNTEAFF. The CDR3 DNA reads as TGTGCCAGCAGCTTAAGGGGACAGGGGGCTATGAACACTGAAGCTTTCTTT.

The chain carries TRBV4-2 and TRBJ1-4; D ambiguous. Germline V CDR1 and CDR2: LGHNA, YNFKEQ. The CDR3 length is 17 residues. V was trimmed by 2 bases and J by 4 bases, leaving 17 bases between them. The CDR3 sequence is CASSQRILTAYNEKLFF. In nucleotides, the CDR3 is TGTGCCAGCAGCCAACGAATCCTTACTGCTTATAATGAAAAACTGTTTTTT.

The chain is built from TRBV4-2 and TRBJ1-2, with 8 bases that match TRBD1. The CDR3 has 17 residues. In germline, CDR1 is LGHNA, CDR2 YNFKEQ. V lost 4 bases to trimming and J lost 8 bases; unmatched junction nucleotides: 18. This chain's CDR3 is CASSLPGQGSLASGYTF. The CDR3 DNA reads as TGTGCCAGCAGCCTCCCCGGACAGGGCTCGTTGGCTAGCGGCTACACCTTC.

The chain combines TRBV7-6 with TRBJ1-2; 7 nucleotides line up with TRBD1. The CDR3 length is 16 residues. Trimming took 5 bases from V and 6 from J; bases not matched to a gene: 15. Germline values: CDR1 SGHVS, CDR2 FNYEAQ. CDR3 in DNA: TGTGCCAGCAGCATAAACAGGGGATTGGACGCTGATGGCTACACCTTC. As protein: CASSINRGLDADGYTF.

The genes are TRBV6-1 and TRBJ2-3, with 11 bases aligning to TRBD2. The germline CDR1 and CDR2 sequences are MNHNS and SASEGT. The V gene end was trimmed by 3 bases and the J gene end by 2 bases; junction bases not matched to a gene: 10. CDR3 size: 18 residues. The CDR3 DNA reads as TGTGCCAGCAGTGACGCTCCGACTAGCGGGACTAACACAGATACGCAGTATTTT. Translating gives CASSDAPTSGTNTDTQYF.

This clone turned up a few times. V and J are TRBV7-2 and TRBJ1-4; D not resolved. Germline V gene sequence: CDR1 SGHTA, CDR2 FQGNSA. The CDR3 length is 15 residues. The ends were cut back, 5 bases at V and 7 bases at J, with 17 bases in the middle. CDR3 loop: CASSPTARDVEKLFF. The CDR3 bases are TGTGCCAGCAGCCCCACGGCCCGGGATGTTGAAAAACTGTTTTTT.

This clone appeared once. The V and J genes are TRBV9 and TRBJ2-7; D is undetermined. The CDR3 is made up of 12 amino acids. Trimming pared 4 bases from V and 6 bases from J, leaving 11 bases between. CDR1 and CDR2 (germline): SGDLS, YYNGEE. This CDR3 is CASSPPSGEQYF. The DNA for the CDR3 is TGTGCCAGCAGCCCCCCTTCGGGCGAGCAGTACTTC.

The chain joins TRBV12-3 or TRBV12-4 to TRBJ2-5, with 7 bases matching TRBD1. Trimming at V came to 5 bases and at J to 3 bases, leaving 3 bases not matched to a gene. The CDR3 loop spans 13 amino acids. CDR3 region: CASSTGAKETQYF. The CDR3 DNA follows: TGTGCCAGCAGTACAGGGGCCAAAGAGACCCAGTACTTC.

This clone was picked up a small number of times. This rearrangement joins TRBV12-5 to TRBJ1-2; TRBD1 is a possible D gene (5 bases). The CDR3 has 14 amino acids. Trimming took 2 bases from V and 4 from J, leaving 11 bases between them. Germline-derived CDR1 and CDR2 are LGHNT and FRNRAP. The DNA for the CDR3 is TGTGCTAGTGGTTTGTCCCCAGACAGCTATGGCTACACCTTC. It is translated as CASGLSPDSYGYTF.

This clone was found once. This rearrangement joins TRBV5-4 to TRBJ2-1; D gene unclear. There are 12 residues in the CDR3. V lost 2 bases and J 5 bases, leaving 5 bases between the germline ends. Germline assignment: CDR1 SGHNT and CDR2 YYREEE (reference sequence). The CDR3 is CASSLQNNEQFF. The CDR3 DNA reads TGTGCCAGCAGCTTACAAAACAATGAGCAGTTCTTC.

This clone was detected only a few times. The V and J genes are TRBV19 and TRBJ2-1, with 7 bases aligning to TRBD2. Trimming at V came to 5 bases and at J to 4 bases, leaving 11 bases not matched to a gene. The germline gives CDR1 LNHDA, CDR2 SQIVND (reference sequence). The CDR3 runs 16 residues. The CDR3 spells CASSPLGGRSYNEQFF. CDR3 nucleotides: TGTGCCAGTAGTCCTCTGGGGGGGAGGAGTTACAATGAGCAGTTCTTC.

This chain joins TRBV5-4 and TRBJ2-7, with 8 bases lining up with TRBD2. CDR3 size: 14 residues. The V segment lost 3 bases and the J segment 3 bases; nucleotides outside the gene matches: 5. Looked up from germline, CDR1 is SGHNT and CDR2 is YYREEE (reference sequence). The CDR3, as DNA: TGTGCCAGCAGCTCCCGGGGGGGGCTCTACGAGCAGTACTTC. The encoded protein is CASSSRGGLYEQYF.

J is TRBJ1-1 and V is TRBV27; D remains unclear. Trimming took 4 bases from V and 10 from J, leaving 16 bases between them. This CDR3 region has 13 residues. Germline V gene lookup returns CDR1 MNHEY and CDR2 SMNVEV (reference sequence). CDR3 in DNA: TGTGCCAGCAGTTCTCGGGATTCTAGCGGAGCTTTCTTT. Translating it yields CASSSRDSSGAFF.

This sequence joins TRBV16 and TRBJ1-2; the D gene is possibly TRBD1 (6 bases). The CDR3 is 17 amino acids. CDR1 is KGHSY, CDR2 FQNENV, per germline. V lost 1 base, J lost 4 bases, and 19 bases lay in between. The CDR3 coding sequence is TGTGCCAGCAGCCAATTCGGGGCAGGGGCAACTTTCTATGGCTACACCTTC. Its translation is CASSQFGAGATFYGYTF.

V usage is TRBV21-1 and J usage is TRBJ1-2; the table's D call, TRBD1, has no DNA check behind it. TRBV21-1 constitutes a pseudogene. CDR3 length equals 14 residues. CDR3 bases: TGTGCCAGAGGCAGGGGATCTAGTCTCTATGGCTACACCTTC. Its translation is CARGRGSSLYGYTF.

The rearrangement links TRBV5-5 to TRBJ2-4; 7 bases are shared with TRBD1. J lost 8 bases, V lost 6 bases, and 2 bases had no gene match. CDR1 and CDR2 (germline): SGHKS, YYEKEE (reference sequence). The CDR3 sequence is 11 residues long. CDR3 region: CASTTGDIQYF. The CDR3 region has the DNA TGTGCCAGCACCACAGGGGACATTCAGTACTTC.

This clone was counted once. This chain uses TRBV19 with TRBJ2-7; D might be TRBD1 (5 bases). The V end lost 11 bases, the J end lost 3 bases, and 20 bases lay between the germline ends. CDR1 is LNHDA and CDR2 is SQIVND in the germline V gene (reference sequence). The CDR3 runs 14 residues. CDR3 amino acids: CAGFGREWFYEQYF. CDR3 nucleotides: TGTGCCGGTTTTGGCAGGGAATGGTTCTACGAGCAGTACTTC.